These T cell receptor beta chains were read from a single sample in a study of cytomegalovirus exposure and HLA in healthy donors. TCRdb's copy holds only in-frame clones and misses some; the assay was immunoSEQ multiplex PCR. The repertoire table contains around 76,000 clones. The sequenced sample consisted of PBMCs. The receptors were sampled from a man in his forties or fifties in good health and CMV-seronegative. Both conserved end residues are part of each CDR3. The D gene is left open where the match is weak.

d_gene	j_gene	v_gene	CDR3nt	CDR3aa
.	TRBJ1-2	TRBV6-6	TGTGCCAGCACCCTTCGGGGGAACTATGGCTACACCTTC	CASTLRGNYGYTF
TRBD1	TRBJ2-2	TRBV28	TGTGCCAGCAGTTTATGGGGACAGGGGGCATTATCGAACACCGGGGAGCTGTTTTTT	CASSLWGQGALSNTGELFF
.	TRBJ2-5	TRBV12-2	TGTGCAAGTCGCTTAGTGCAGACACCAGGGGAGACCCAGTACTTC	CASRLVQTPGETQYF
.	TRBJ2-7	TRBV6-4	TGTGCCAGCAGTGAGAAGACTGTGAGCTCCTACGAGCAGTACTTC	CASSEKTVSSYEQYF
.	TRBJ2-5	TRBV18	TGTGCCAGCTCTATCCGGGGTAAAGAAGAGACCCAGTACTTC	CASSIRGKEETQYF
TRBD2	TRBJ2-7	TRBV7-8	TGTGCCAGCAGCTTACATAGCGGGAGCGGCTCCTACGAGCAGTACTTC	CASSLHSGSGSYEQYF
TRBD2	TRBJ2-3	TRBV4-3	TGCGCCAGCAGCGCGGCGTGGGAGGGGTTGGGGACAGATACGCAGTATTTT	CASSAAWEGLGTDTQYF
TRBD2	TRBJ2-3	TRBV7-2	TGTGCCAGCAGCCGGGGGGGGTACACAGATACGCAGTATTTT	CASSRGGYTDTQYF
TRBD2	TRBJ2-7	TRBV19	TGTGCCAGTAACCCCTCTAGCGGATCCTACGAGCAGTACTTC	CASNPSSGSYEQYF
.	TRBJ1-1	TRBV18	TGTGCCAGCTCACCACGGGGGGGCGCCGGTACTGAAGCTTTCTTT	CASSPRGGAGTEAFF
.	TRBJ2-2	TRBV10-1	TGCGCCAGCAGTGAGGCAGGCCTCCCCGGGGAGCTGTTTTTT	CASSEAGLPGELFF
.	TRBJ1-5	TRBV19	TGTGCCAGTGCTGTAGCCCGGAGTGGCAATCAGCCCCAGCATTTT	CASAVARSGNQPQHF
.	TRBJ1-5	TRBV14	TGTGCCAGCAGCCTATATAGCAATCAGCCCCAGCATTTT	CASSLYSNQPQHF
TRBD1	TRBJ2-7	TRBV19	TGTGCCAGTATGTCGATCGGGACAGGGGGCGACGAGCAGTACTTC	CASMSIGTGGDEQYF
TRBD1	TRBJ1-2	TRBV13	TGTGCCAGCAGCGAACCTCCGGGACAGGGGCCCTATGGCTACACCTTC	CASSEPPGQGPYGYTF
.	TRBJ1-2	TRBV19	TGTGCCAGTAGTGGCAGGGCTCCGGGCTACACCTTC	CASSGRAPGYTF
.	TRBJ2-3	TRBV18	TGTGCCAGCTCACCCGGGTCGACGGATCGCACAGATACGCAGTATTTT	CASSPGSTDRTDTQYF
TRBD1	TRBJ2-5	TRBV2	TGTGCCAGCAGATCCGACAGGGGACAAGAGACCCAGTACTTC	CASRSDRGQETQYF
TRBD1	TRBJ1-4	TRBV27	TGTGCCAGCAGTTTGAGGGGGCGCGGTGAAAAACTGTTTTTT	CASSLRGRGEKLFF
.	TRBJ1-1	TRBV5-4	TGTGCCAGCTTTTCGGGGAGGGAAGCTTTCTTT	CASFSGREAFF
TRBD2	TRBJ2-3	TRBV30	TGTGCCTGGAGTACGGACCTAGCGGGGGCTGGCACAGATACGCAGTATTTT	CAWSTDLAGAGTDTQYF
TRBD1	TRBJ1-1	TRBV7-2	TGTGCCAGCAGCTTAACCGGGACAGGGATGACTGAAGCTTTCTTT	CASSLTGTGMTEAFF
.	TRBJ2-7	TRBV7-2	TGTGCCAGCAGCCTATCAACGTTTGAGTATAACGAGCAGTACTTC	CASSLSTFEYNEQYF
TRBD1	TRBJ1-1	TRBV7-9	TGTGCCAGCAGCCGAAACCAAGGACAGGGGGCAGTGGATGAAGCTTTCTTT	CASSRNQGQGAVDEAFF
.	TRBJ2-5	TRBV15	TGTGCCACCAGCAGGACCCAACTAGCAGGACAAGAGACCCAGTACTTC	CATSRTQLAGQETQYF
TRBD2	TRBJ2-3	TRBV5-1	TGCGCCAGCAGCCAAGTAGCGGGAGGGCCGTTATTAGATACGCAGTATTTT	CASSQVAGGPLLDTQYF
TRBD1	TRBJ2-2	TRBV4-3	TGCGCCAGCAGCCAAATAGGACAGGGGGCCGGGGAGCTGTTTTTT	CASSQIGQGAGELFF
TRBD2	TRBJ2-5	TRBV7-2	TGTGCCAGCAGCTCTAGCGGGGGGGCTTATGAGACCCAGTACTTC	CASSSSGGAYETQYF
TRBD2	TRBJ2-3	TRBV5-1	TGCGCCAGCAGCCCGGGACTAGCGGGTGATGCAGATACGCAGTATTTT	CASSPGLAGDADTQYF
TRBD1	TRBJ2-3	TRBV5-4	TGTGCCAGCAGGATCGAAACCCAGGGACAGGGTATCTTTAGCACAGATACGCAGTATTTT	CASRIETQGQGIFSTDTQYF
.	TRBJ2-1	TRBV5-1	TGCGCCAGCAGCTTGGGCCGGGAGTTGAGCAATGAGCAGTTCTTC	CASSLGRELSNEQFF
TRBD1	TRBJ2-5	TRBV11-1	TGTGCCAGCAGCTTAGGACAGGGGGACCAAGAGACCCAGTACTTC	CASSLGQGDQETQYF
TRBD1	TRBJ1-2	TRBV18	TGTGCCAGCCGCGTCGAGGGGGCGGTCTATGGCTACACCTTC	CASRVEGAVYGYTF
TRBD1	TRBJ1-5	TRBV19	TGTGCCAGTAGTACGATTCCGGGACAGAGAAATCAGCCCCAGCATTTT	CASSTIPGQRNQPQHF
TRBD1	TRBJ2-4	TRBV7-9	TGTGCCAGCAGCTTAGCGGGGACAGGATCAAACATTCAGTACTTC	CASSLAGTGSNIQYF
TRBD1	TRBJ1-5	TRBV27	TGTGCCAGCAGCCAACGGGGGACAGGGACAACATATAGCAATCAGCCCCAGCATTTT	CASSQRGTGTTYSNQPQHF
TRBD2	TRBJ2-3	TRBV5-1	TGCGCCAGCAAGAGCGGGATGAGCACAGATACGCAGTATTTT	CASKSGMSTDTQYF
TRBD2	TRBJ2-1	TRBV6-1	TGTGCCAGCAGTGACCGACTAGCGGCATACAATGAGCAGTTCTTC	CASSDRLAAYNEQFF
TRBD2	TRBJ2-4	TRBV5-1	TGCGCCAGCAGCGGGGGGGGTGGCAAAAACATTCAGTACTTC	CASSGGGGKNIQYF
TRBD1	TRBJ1-1	TRBV19	TGTGCCAGTAGTAGAACCACAGGGGGCACTGAAGCTTTCTTT	CASSRTTGGTEAFF
.	TRBJ1-6	TRBV19	TGTGCCAGTAGTGTGGGGGGGGCTTTTTATTCACCCCTCCACTTT	CASSVGGAFYSPLHF